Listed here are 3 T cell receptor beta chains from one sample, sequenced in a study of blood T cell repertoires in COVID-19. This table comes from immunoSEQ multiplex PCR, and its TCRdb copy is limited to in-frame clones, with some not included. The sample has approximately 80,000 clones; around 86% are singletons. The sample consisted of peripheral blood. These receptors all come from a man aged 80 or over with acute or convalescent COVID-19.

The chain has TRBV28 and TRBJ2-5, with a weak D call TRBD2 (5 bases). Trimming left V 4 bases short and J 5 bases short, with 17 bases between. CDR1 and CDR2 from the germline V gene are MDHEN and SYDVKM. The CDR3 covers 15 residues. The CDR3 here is CASSSGRSVGETQYF. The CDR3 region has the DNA TGTGCCAGCAGTTCTGGACGTAGCGTCGGGGAGACCCAGTACTTC.

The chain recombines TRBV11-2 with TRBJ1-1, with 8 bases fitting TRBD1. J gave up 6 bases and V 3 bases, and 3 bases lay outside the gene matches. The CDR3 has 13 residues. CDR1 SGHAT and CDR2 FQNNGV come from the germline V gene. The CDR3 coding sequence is TGTGCCAGCAGCTTGGACAGGGTCGCTGAAGCTTTCTTT. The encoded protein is CASSLDRVAEAFF.

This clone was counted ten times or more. The CDR3, as DNA: TGTGCCAGCTCTCGGGACACTCTCTACGAGCAGTACTTC. Its protein is CASSRDTLYEQYF. This rearrangement joins TRBV18 to TRBJ2-7; D perhaps matches TRBD1 (6 bases). The germline V gene encodes CDR1 KGHSH and CDR2 LQKENI. The CDR3 has 13 residues. Trimming took off 6 bases at V and 3 bases at J, with 12 bases between the two ends. Complete variable domain (other parts from reference TRBV18 and TRBJ2-7): NAGVMQNPRHLVRRRGQEARLRCSPMKGHSHVYWYRQLPEEGLKFMVYLQKENIIDESGMPKERFSAEFPKEGPSILRIQQVVRGDSAAYFCASSRDTLYEQYFGPGTRLTVT.